These 27 T cell receptor beta chains came from one sample sequenced in a study of CD8 T cells in ankylosing spondylitis. One entry per CDR3 protein results from TCRdb running MiXCR on the 5' RACE reads. This table holds about 100,000 distinct CDR3 sequences, approximately 25% found once. Material for sequencing was synovial fluid, either unsorted or a sorted T cell fraction (not recorded which). All receptors come from a male donor with ankylosing spondylitis.

Ten or more counts support this clonotype. V gene TRBV7-9 combines with J gene TRBJ1-1, with D maybe TRBD1 (5 bases). CDR1 and CDR2 (germline): SEHNR, FQNEAQ (reference sequence). This CDR3 region has 13 residues. Between the trimmed V and J ends, which lost 2 bases and 4 bases, there was a span of 8 bases. The CDR3 DNA reads as TGTGCCAGCAGCTTATCTGGGGGCACTGAAGCTTTCTTT. Amino acid sequence: CASSLSGGTEAFF.

This clonotype appeared a few times. CDR3 nucleotides: TGTGCCAGCAGTTTGGGACTAGTATTCAAGGCTGAGCAGTTCTTC. Its protein is CASSLGLVFKAEQFF. J is TRBJ2-1 and V is TRBV12-3 or TRBV12-4; 8 bases are shared with TRBD2. V gave up 3 bases and J gave up 9 bases; unmatched junction bases: 10. This CDR3 spans 15 amino acids.

The table lists this clonotype with a few counts. The chain is built from TRBV5-1 and TRBJ2-2; no definite D call. In germline, CDR1 is SGHRS, CDR2 YFSETQ. This CDR3 region has 14 residues. V lost 0 bases and J lost 5, with 8 bases in between. CDR3 sequence reads: CASSLELGTGELFF. The CDR3 DNA reads TGCGCCAGCAGCTTGGAACTCGGAACCGGGGAGCTGTTTTTT.

This clonotype was observed a handful of times. This chain links TRBV11-2 with TRBJ2-5; no definite D call. The CDR3 is 13 residues long. V was trimmed by 4 bases and J by 5 bases, leaving 11 bases between them. The V gene's germline CDR1 is SGHAT and CDR2 FQNNGV. CDR3 amino acids: CASSSRIGETQYF. In DNA, the CDR3 is TGTGCCAGCAGCTCGAGAATCGGGGAGACCCAGTACTTC.

This clonotype was recorded a few times. The rearrangement uses TRBV12-3 or TRBV12-4 and TRBJ1-6; D remains ambiguous. The CDR3 has 12 amino acids. Trimming left V 3 bases short and J 9 bases short, with 6 bases between. This chain's CDR3 is CASSLAGSPLHF. The CDR3 DNA reads TGTGCCAGCAGTTTGGCGGGTTCACCCCTCCACTTT.

The sample holds a few counts of this clonotype. The DNA of the CDR3 is TGTGCCAGCATCCGGACTAGCGCCACCAATGAGCAGTTCTTC. Its protein is CASIRTSATNEQFF. This chain connects TRBV2 to TRBJ2-1, with 9 positions matching TRBD2. CDR1 and CDR2 (germline): SNHLY, FYNNEI. V lost 7 bases and J lost 6; bases outside the gene matches: 7. The CDR3 has 14 amino acids.

The sample holds a few counts of this clonotype. The chain couples TRBV7-9 to TRBJ2-7; maybe TRBD2 (5 bases). The CDR3 has 13 residues. Germline V gene sequence: CDR1 SEHNR, CDR2 FQNEAQ (reference sequence). V shed 6 bases and J shed 3 bases, with 12 bases lying between them. CDR3 in amino acids: CASSRTGGYEQYF. CDR3 nucleotides: TGTGCCAGCAGTCGCACCGGAGGCTACGAGCAGTACTTC.

This clonotype was counted at least ten times. V usage is TRBV5-1 and J usage is TRBJ1-1; D is unresolved. The CDR3 has 14 amino acids. The V gene lost 8 bases and the J gene lost 5 bases, with 19 bases spanning the gap. Germline lookup yields CDR1 SGHRS and CDR2 YFSETQ. CDR3 bases: TGCGCCAGTGCTCAAAAGGAGGGAAGAACTGAAGCTTTCTTT. This sequence encodes CASAQKEGRTEAFF.

The chain carries TRBV3-1 and TRBJ1-1, with D unresolved. The CDR3 covers 12 residues. Germline values: CDR1 LGHDT, CDR2 YNNKEL (reference sequence). V was cut by 1 base and J by 13 bases, with 13 bases left in between. In DNA, the CDR3 is TGTGCCAGCAGCCAAGGGGCCTTAAAGCTTTTCTTT. Its protein product is CASSQGALKLFF.

This rearrangement joins TRBV20-1 to TRBJ1-4, with D perhaps TRBD1 (5 bases). The CDR3 runs to 12 residues. Germline-derived CDR1 and CDR2 are DFQATT and SNEGSKA (reference sequence). Trimming stripped 6 bases from V and 3 bases from J, with 8 bases between. Here the CDR3 reads CSARGANEKLFF. Written as DNA, the CDR3 is TGCAGTGCCCGGGGGGCTAATGAAAAACTGTTTTTT.

This clonotype turned up a few times. This rearrangement joins TRBV3-1 to TRBJ2-7; TRBD2 matches 8 bases. The CDR3 extends over 16 amino acids. J gave up 7 bases and V 3 bases, and 14 bases lay outside the gene matches. The germline V gene encodes CDR1 LGHDT and CDR2 YNNKEL (reference sequence). This CDR3 is CASSQSAGVPAGEQYV. The CDR3 nucleotides read TGTGCCAGCAGCCAGTCAGCGGGAGTACCCGCGGGGGAGCAGTACGTC.

This clonotype was seen a few times. The chain combines TRBV28 with TRBJ1-1, with 7 positions matching TRBD1. V was pared by 9 bases and J by 2 bases, with 6 bases of the junction left unmatched. The CDR3 sequence is 13 residues long. Germline V CDR1 and CDR2: MDHEN, SYDVKM. This CDR3 is CASLTGANTEAFF. Written as DNA, the CDR3 is TGTGCCAGTCTTACAGGGGCAAACACTGAAGCTTTCTTT.

CDR3 residues: CASSQQGPGGYGYTF. The CDR3 bases are TGCGCCAGCAGCCAACAGGGGCCGGGGGGATATGGCTACACCTTC. The chain has TRBV5-1 and TRBJ1-2; 7 bases match TRBD1. Germline lookup yields CDR1 SGHRS and CDR2 YFSETQ. V gave up 4 bases and J gave up 5 bases; unmatched junction bases: 11. This CDR3 region has 15 residues.

The chain has TRBV21-1 and TRBJ1-5; no check of the table's D call, TRBD1, against the DNA was made. TRBV21-1 is termed a pseudogene. The CDR3 consists of 19 residues. The DNA of the CDR3 is TGTGCCAGCAGCAAGGGTAGGAGGACAACGATATTGTTTTGGCAGCCCCAGCATTTT. As protein: CASSKGRRTTILFWQPQHF.

This clonotype was seen more than once but under ten times. V and J are TRBV10-1 and TRBJ1-1; D remains ambiguous. Germline CDR1 is WNHNN and CDR2 is SYGVQD (reference sequence). The V end was cut by 3 bases, the J end by 4 bases, with 9 bases between. The CDR3 loop spans 13 amino acids. The chain's CDR3 is CASSDFQGTEAFF. The CDR3 DNA reads as TGCGCCAGCAGTGATTTTCAAGGCACTGAAGCTTTCTTT.

This clonotype has a handful of counts. This sequence joins TRBV6-1 and TRBJ1-4, with D possibly TRBD1 on 6 matching bases. Germline V gives CDR1 MNHNS, CDR2 SASEGT. V dropped 7 bases and J dropped 4 bases, with 10 bases sitting between them. The CDR3 contains 13 residues. CDR3 nucleotides: TGTGCCAGCATGGCAGGGGTTAATGAAAAACTGTTTTTT. It specifies CASMAGVNEKLFF.

V and J are TRBV20-1 and TRBJ2-5, with 8 bases lining up with TRBD2. The CDR3 has 16 residues. Germline trimming cut 6 bases from V and 1 base from J; bases unmatched to any gene: 13. CDR1 and CDR2 (germline): DFQATT, SNEGSKA (reference sequence). The CDR3 bases are TGCAGTGCCCAAATACAAACTAGCGGAGCCCAAGAGACCCAGTACTTC. It translates to CSAQIQTSGAQETQYF.

This chain uses TRBV20-1 with TRBJ2-7, with 8 bases aligning to TRBD2. CDR1 is DFQATT and CDR2 is SNEGSKA in the germline V gene (reference sequence). The CDR3 totals 16 residues. Losses at the gene ends were 3 bases for V and 5 bases for J; bases not matched to a gene: 15. CDR3 DNA: TGCAGTGCTAGTGATCCGGGACTAGTGCAAATGAACGAGCAGTACTTC. It codes for CSASDPGLVQMNEQYF.

This clonotype was seen a handful of times. V is TRBV2 and J is TRBJ2-1, with 7 bases fitting TRBD1. The CDR3 contains 14 residues. V lost 7 bases and J lost 8; bases outside the gene matches: 11. Germline assignment: CDR1 SNHLY and CDR2 FYNNEI. The CDR3 loop reads CASIPFHRGDEQFF. The CDR3 nucleotides read TGTGCCAGCATTCCATTTCACAGGGGTGATGAGCAGTTCTTC.

The chain is built from TRBV4-1 and TRBJ2-3; a possible D gene is TRBD2 (5 bases). This CDR3 spans 17 amino acids. The V gene lost 4 bases and the J gene lost 0 bases, with 17 bases spanning the gap. CDR1 MGHRA and CDR2 YSYEKL come from the germline V gene. CDR3 nucleotide sequence: TGCGCCAGCAGCCCCTCGCTAGCAGCCCAGAGCACAGATACGCAGTATTTT. The encoded protein is CASSPSLAAQSTDTQYF.

The CDR3 DNA follows: TGTGCCAGCAGCCCGCCTAATAAACAAGAGACCCAGTACTTC. Protein: CASSPPNKQETQYF. The chain couples TRBV3-1 to TRBJ2-5; no clear D gene. Germline loops: CDR1 LGHDT, CDR2 YNNKEL (reference sequence). V lost 4 bases, J lost 2 bases, and 11 bases lay in between. CDR3 size: 14 residues.

This clonotype was seen a handful of times. This sequence joins TRBV5-1 and TRBJ2-1; 9 positions match TRBD1. V gave up 1 base and J gave up 3 bases; unmatched junction bases: 8. The germline V gene encodes CDR1 SGHRS and CDR2 YFSETQ. This CDR3 comprises 17 residues. Written as DNA, the CDR3 is TGCGCCAGCAGCTTGTTGTCTGGACAGGGGAACTACAATGAGCAGTTCTTC. As protein: CASSLLSGQGNYNEQFF.

The genes are TRBV6-1 and TRBJ1-1; 9 bases are shared with TRBD1. The germline gives CDR1 MNHNS, CDR2 SASEGT. The CDR3 runs 15 residues. Trimming at V came to 5 bases and at J to 3 bases, leaving 7 bases not matched to a gene. CDR3 nucleotide sequence: TGTGCCAGCAGTCCCAACAGGGGGCTTGACACTGAAGCTTTCTTT. This encodes CASSPNRGLDTEAFF.

This clonotype came up a few times. This sequence joins TRBV20-1 and TRBJ2-7; possibly TRBD2 for D (6 bases). The germline gives CDR1 DFQATT, CDR2 SNEGSKA (reference sequence). The CDR3 runs to 13 residues. Trimming cost V 0 bases and J 7 bases, with 13 bases left between them. The CDR3 region has the DNA TGCAGTGCTAGAGATCTCAGCGCGGGGGAGCAGTACGTC. It specifies CSARDLSAGEQYV.

The chain joins TRBV7-2 to TRBJ1-1, with D hard to call. This CDR3 spans 12 amino acids. V lost 5 bases, J lost 6 bases, and 10 bases lay in between. Germline V lookup: CDR1 SGHTA, CDR2 FQGNSA. As DNA, the CDR3 is TGTGCCAGCAGCCGCCGCGGGTCTGAAGCTTTCTTT. Encoded protein: CASSRRGSEAFF.

The genes are TRBV12-3 or TRBV12-4 and TRBJ2-2, with no clear D. V was pared by 4 bases and J by 3 bases, with 6 bases between. The CDR3 runs to 13 residues. CDR3 protein: CASSSFHTGELFF. The DNA of the CDR3 is TGTGCCAGCAGTTCGTTTCACACCGGGGAGCTGTTTTTT.

The chain carries TRBV5-6 and TRBJ2-2, with 9 bases fitting TRBD1. The junction had 6 bases not matched to a gene; V was cut back by 3 bases and J by 0 bases. Germline loops: CDR1 SGHDT, CDR2 YYEEEE. The CDR3 has 17 residues. CDR3 DNA: TGTGCCAGCAGCTCGGGACAGGGCCTGGCGAACACCGGGGAGCTGTTTTTT. This codes for CASSSGQGLANTGELFF.